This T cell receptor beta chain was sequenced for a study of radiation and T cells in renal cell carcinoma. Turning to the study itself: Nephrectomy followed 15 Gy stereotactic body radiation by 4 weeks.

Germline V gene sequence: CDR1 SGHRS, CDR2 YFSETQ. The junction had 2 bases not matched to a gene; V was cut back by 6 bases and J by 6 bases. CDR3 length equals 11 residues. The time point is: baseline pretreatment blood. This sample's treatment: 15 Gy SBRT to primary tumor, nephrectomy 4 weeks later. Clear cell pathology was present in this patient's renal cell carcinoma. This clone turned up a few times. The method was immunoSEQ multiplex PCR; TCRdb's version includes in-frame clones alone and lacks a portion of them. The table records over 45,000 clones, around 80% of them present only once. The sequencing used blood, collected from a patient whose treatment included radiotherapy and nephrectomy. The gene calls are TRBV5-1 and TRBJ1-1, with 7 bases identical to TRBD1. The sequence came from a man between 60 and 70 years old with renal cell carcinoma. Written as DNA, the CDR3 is TGCGCCAGCACGCAGGGGGCTGAAGCTTTCTTT. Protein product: CASTQGAEAFF.